A selection of T cell receptor beta chains follows, all from one sample in a study of OX40 agonist ivuxolimab in advanced cancers. The protocol was immunoSEQ multiplex PCR, while the TCRdb copy is restricted to in-frame clones and leaves out a portion. The data show about 22,000 clones, approximately 80% seen once. Sequences were derived from CD4+ or CD8+ T cells sorted from blood, sampled in a trial of the OX40 agonist ivuxolimab. The receptors originated from an adult with an advanced solid tumor such as melanoma, head and neck, liver or kidney cancer. Each CDR3 is given with its conserved first and last residue. D genes are given only for firm matches. Some rows mark clone size as missing; the rest say once, few, many or name a class of expanded clone.

cdr3_aa cdr3_nt j_call v_call d_call clone_size
CASTPGASGPQETQYF TGCGCCAGCACCCCGGGGGCTAGCGGTCCTCAAGAGACCCAGTACTTC TRBJ2-5 TRBV10-2 - -
CASRYGTGAGSDTQYF TGTGCCAGCAGGTACGGCACGGGAGCCGGTTCAGATACGCAGTATTTT TRBJ2-3 TRBV5-6 - once
CASSPPGGGATTGELFF TGTGCCAGCAGCCCCCCGGGCGGGGGGGCAACCACCGGGGAGCTGTTTTTT TRBJ2-2 TRBV7-3 TRBD2 -
CASSQSFTGTVTYEQYF TGTGCCAGCAGCCAGTCCTTTACCGGGACGGTAACCTACGAGCAGTACTTC TRBJ2-7 TRBV7-9 - -
CASSKGGGGQETQYF TGCGCCAGCAGCAAGGGGGGAGGAGGCCAAGAGACCCAGTACTTC TRBJ2-5 TRBV4-1 - -
CSARGQGYTF TGCAGTGCTAGAGGTCAGGGCTACACCTTC TRBJ1-2 TRBV20-1 - few
CASSQGQGSSYEQYF TGTGCCAGCAGTCAAGGACAGGGGAGCTCCTACGAGCAGTACTTC TRBJ2-7 TRBV28 TRBD1 -
CASSLVSSVSYEQYF TGTGCCAGCAGCTTAGTCAGTTCGGTTTCCTACGAGCAGTACTTC TRBJ2-7 TRBV11-2 - -
CASSLGVSGLYNEQFF TGTGCCAGTAGTCTAGGGGTTAGCGGACTCTACAATGAGCAGTTCTTC TRBJ2-1 TRBV19 - -
CASSLGGGKGETQYF TGTGCCAGCAGCTTAGGCGGGGGTAAGGGAGAGACCCAGTACTTC TRBJ2-5 TRBV11-2 TRBD2 -
CASSLSGRGEQYF TGTGCCAGCAGCTTAAGTGGCAGGGGCGAGCAGTACTTC TRBJ2-7 TRBV7-6 - -
CASSQWVGTDTQYF TGCGCCAGCAGCCAATGGGTGGGCACAGATACGCAGTATTTT TRBJ2-3 TRBV4-1 - -
CASSRVPGQGETQYF TGTGCCAGCAGCCGTGTACCCGGCCAAGGAGAGACCCAGTACTTC TRBJ2-5 TRBV13 - -
CASSPRGAGELFF TGTGCCAGCAGCCCAAGGGGGGCCGGGGAGCTGTTTTTT TRBJ2-2 TRBV11-2 - -
CASSLGQGLGNTIYF TGTGCCAGCAGCTTGGGACAGGGTTTGGGAAACACCATATATTTT TRBJ1-3 TRBV5-4 TRBD1 -
CASSIGADEAFF TGTGCCAGTAGTATTGGGGCGGATGAAGCTTTCTTT TRBJ1-1 TRBV19 - once
CASSQFLTEAFF TGTGCCAGCAGCCAGTTCCTCACTGAAGCTTTCTTT TRBJ1-1 TRBV7-8 - -
CASSAPGGRTGELFF TGTGCCAGCAGCGCCCCAGGGGGAAGAACCGGGGAGCTGTTTTTT TRBJ2-2 TRBV21-1 - -
CASGFIGYGYTF TGTGCCAGCGGCTTTATTGGCTATGGCTACACCTTC TRBJ1-2 TRBV7-9 - -
CSVGSGRGDTQYF TGCAGCGTGGGGAGCGGGAGAGGGGATACGCAGTATTTT TRBJ2-3 TRBV29-1 TRBD2 -
CASSLGGPQETQYF TGTGCCAGCAGCTTGGGGGGACCCCAAGAGACCCAGTACTTC TRBJ2-5 TRBV5-6 - -
CASSPPRPYWEEQYF TGTGCCAGCAGTCCGCCCCGGCCCTACTGGGAAGAGCAGTACTTC TRBJ2-7 TRBV7-6 - -
CASSEGGISSSNYGYTF TGTGCCAGCAGTGAAGGGGGGATATCATCCTCTAACTATGGCTACACCTTC TRBJ1-2 TRBV2 - -
CASSLSTRVGEQYF TGTGCCAGCAGTTTGTCAACTAGGGTAGGCGAGCAGTACTTC TRBJ2-7 TRBV27 - -
CASSSTGEDEKLFF TGTGCCAGCAGTTCTACAGGGGAGGATGAAAAACTGTTTTTT TRBJ1-4 TRBV6-5 TRBD1 -
CASGGDYGYTF TGCGCCAGCGGCGGGGACTATGGCTACACCTTC TRBJ1-2 TRBV4-1 - -
CAWGDRVNTEAFF TGTGCCTGGGGGGACAGGGTGAACACTGAAGCTTTCTTT TRBJ1-1 TRBV30 TRBD1 few
CASSDPGQETQYF TGCGCCAGCAGTGATCCGGGGCAAGAGACCCAGTACTTC TRBJ2-5 TRBV10-1 - medium-sized
CASSSGLVGPYEQYF TGTGCCAGCAGCTCGGGACTAGTGGGTCCATACGAGCAGTACTTC TRBJ2-7 TRBV7-2 TRBD2 -
CAWSAGEVTEAFF TGTGCCTGGAGTGCAGGGGAGGTCACTGAAGCTTTCTTT TRBJ1-1 TRBV30 - -
CASSQVSSGDYEQYF TGCGCCAGCAGCCAAGTATCCAGCGGAGATTACGAGCAGTACTTC TRBJ2-7 TRBV4-1 - -
CASSLTRAALNYGYTF TGCGCCAGCAGCTTGACAAGGGCGGCCCTGAACTATGGCTACACCTTC TRBJ1-2 TRBV5-1 - -
CSVGLAGVEQFF TGCAGCGTTGGTCTAGCGGGAGTCGAGCAGTTCTTC TRBJ2-1 TRBV29-1 TRBD2 -
CASSLLGQASEQYF TGTGCCAGCAGTTTATTAGGACAAGCCTCCGAGCAGTACTTC TRBJ2-7 TRBV27 - -
CASSLHEQETQYF TGTGCCAGCAGTCTCCATGAACAAGAGACCCAGTACTTC TRBJ2-5 TRBV6-5 - -
CASSTGREIYEQYF TGTGCCAGCAGCACCGGTCGGGAAATCTACGAGCAGTACTTC TRBJ2-7 TRBV9 - -
CASSPQGEAYEQYF TGTGCCAGCAGCCCGCAGGGGGAGGCTTACGAGCAGTACTTC TRBJ2-7 TRBV6-6 - once
CASSPGTSGRLQYF TGTGCCAGCAGCCCCGGGACTAGCGGGAGGTTGCAGTATTTT TRBJ2-3 TRBV27 TRBD2 -
CASSPWTGAGNTIYF TGTGCCAGCAGTCCCTGGACAGGGGCTGGAAACACCATATATTTT TRBJ1-3 TRBV6-5 TRBD1 -
CASSVVERDTQYF TGTGCCAGCAGCGTAGTGGAACGAGATACGCAGTATTTT TRBJ2-3 TRBV9 - once
CASSFDPGQENTGELFF TGTGCCAGCAGTTTCGACCCGGGACAGGAGAACACCGGGGAGCTGTTTTTT TRBJ2-2 TRBV27 TRBD1 once
CAWSVGSEGYEQYF TGTGCCTGGAGTGTGGGGTCGGAGGGCTACGAGCAGTACTTC TRBJ2-7 TRBV30 - few
CASNSRDRGYGYTF TGTGCCAGCAACTCCCGGGACAGGGGCTATGGCTACACCTTC TRBJ1-2 TRBV6-5 TRBD1 -
CASSGTGGSGYEQYF TGTGCCAGCAGCGGTACAGGGGGCAGTGGCTACGAGCAGTACTTC TRBJ2-7 TRBV7-2 TRBD1 -